This T cell receptor (beta chain) was captured in a study of T cell responses to AZD1222 COVID-19 vaccine. The data were produced by immunoSEQ multiplex PCR, yet TCRdb's version contains in-frame clones alone and is incomplete. The sample holds 90,000 to 120,000 clones, around 90% seen once. This clone is a singleton in its sample. No antigen is known for it. Findings and caveats of the study: Clonal diversity was possibly underestimated; the donors were predominantly white British and more often female. Breadth and depth of Spike-specific TCRs rose after two AZD1222 doses. Baseline serostatus was positive in only six AZD1222 recipients.

The germline gives CDR1 SGHTA, CDR2 FQGNSA. Trimming removed 5 bases at V and 1 base at J, with 11 bases between. This CDR3 has 14 amino acids. The V gene is TRBV7-2, the J gene TRBJ1-2; no clear D. The receptor comes from an adult who received the AZD1222 COVID-19 vaccine. Specimen: peripheral blood, collected 28 days after the second AZD1222 dose. The CDR3 here is CASSLTSFNYGYTF. In DNA, the CDR3 is TGTGCCAGCAGCCTCACCTCCTTTAACTATGGCTACACCTTC.